This TCR beta chain came from a study of T cells after yellow fever vaccination (dated by TCRdb to between 2017 and 2020). Broadly, across the study: The SMART-Seq v4 Ultra Low Input RNA kit was used to prepare libraries from fractions with low cell numbers. Bulk TCR alpha and beta repertoires were sequenced longitudinally to track T-cell clones before and after primary and booster YFV17D yellow fever vaccination. Two healthy male donors made up the cohort, one aged 18 to 29 years and the other aged 30 to 39 years. Blood samples were taken at several timepoints before and after primary and secondary immunization, and bulk PBMC replicates and cell subsets were isolated.

Study-wide findings and limitations: A small fraction of clonotypes appeared in both the CD4 and CD8 compartments, likely as a result of convergent recombination. Computational filtering was required because FACS-sorted repertoires could contain abundant contaminating clonotypes from the bulk population. The study included only a couple of donors, which limits how far the findings can be generalized. The secondary T-cell response was weaker than the primary response but faster, peaking on day 5 instead of day 15. Most clones expanded after primary vaccination were re-detected after the booster (just under 97% of CD4 and roughly 85% of CD8), suggesting broad memory maintenance.

The sample's treatment or condition label, decoded: live attenuated yellow fever vaccine strain. Two biological replicates of bulk PBMCs were collected at each blood-draw timepoint. A standard Ficoll-Paque protocol was used to isolate PBMCs from peripheral blood. RNA was extracted with TriZol from bulk PBMCs, CD4 and CD8 fractions, and dextramer-positive and dextramer-negative fractions. Including the terminal cysteine and phenylalanine, the CDR3 comprises 14 residues. Only the CDR3 part of the read is kept: 42 bases, read in frame from the first base. The germline V gene specifies SGHRS as CDR1 and YFSETQ as CDR2. V trim: 2 bases; J trim: 8 bases; unmatched bases: 7. This clonotype was counted a few times. The target of this receptor is not known. Base quality data are lacking; no much larger clone is found one base away. TCR cDNA was synthesized by 5'RACE template switching, which introduced a universal primer site and unique molecular identifiers. Priming of cDNA synthesis was performed from both the TCR alpha and TCR beta constant segments. Library amplification involved two PCR steps, and the second step added sample barcodes and sequencing adapters. Libraries were sequenced on Illumina HiSeq 2500 (2x100 bp) or NovaSeq (2x150 bp). Per the authors' processing: MIGEC handled demultiplexing of reads and collapsing into UMI consensus sequences, while MiXCR performed V(D)J alignment. Vaccine-responding clonotypes were defined with edgeR using replicate PBMC samples, requiring FDR below 0.01 and a log2 fold change above 5 up to day 15. Each bulk clonotype received a CD4 or CD8 identity based on whether the sequenced CD4 or CD8 repertoire contained that clonotype at higher abundance. Clones were called with MiXCR by TCRdb after fastp trimmed the public reads at Q25, and only in-frame beta chains were retained. Rows matching on CDR3 protein sequence are summarized as one entry with the most common DNA and genes. Clone size and V and J calls follow TCRdb, not the original study. This sample has around 500,000 distinct CDR3 sequences in its table, and 21% of those were observed once. The ten largest clones capture about 16% of the sample.

The chain is made from TRBV5-1 and TRBJ2-1; TRBD2 fits 7 bases in the junction. The TCR was taken from a man between 18 and 35 years old who received the YFV17D yellow fever vaccine. The sample in question was PBMCs, obtained about 20 days after the first yellow fever vaccination. The CDR3 loop reads CASSFREARDEQFF. Here is the DNA: TGCGCCAGCAGCTTCCGGGAGGCCAGGGATGAGCAGTTCTTC.